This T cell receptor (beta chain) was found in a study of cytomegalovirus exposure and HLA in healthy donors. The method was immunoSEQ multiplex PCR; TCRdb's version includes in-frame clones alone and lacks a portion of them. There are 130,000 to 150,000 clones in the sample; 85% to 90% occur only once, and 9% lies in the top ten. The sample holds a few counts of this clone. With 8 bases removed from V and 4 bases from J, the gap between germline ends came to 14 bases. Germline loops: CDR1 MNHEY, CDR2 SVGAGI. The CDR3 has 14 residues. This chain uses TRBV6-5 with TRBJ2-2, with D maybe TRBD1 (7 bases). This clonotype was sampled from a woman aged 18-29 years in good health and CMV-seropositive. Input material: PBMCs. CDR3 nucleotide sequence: TGTGCCAGCCCTGACAGGGAGGTCACCGGGGAGCTGTTTTTT. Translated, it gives CASPDREVTGELFF.